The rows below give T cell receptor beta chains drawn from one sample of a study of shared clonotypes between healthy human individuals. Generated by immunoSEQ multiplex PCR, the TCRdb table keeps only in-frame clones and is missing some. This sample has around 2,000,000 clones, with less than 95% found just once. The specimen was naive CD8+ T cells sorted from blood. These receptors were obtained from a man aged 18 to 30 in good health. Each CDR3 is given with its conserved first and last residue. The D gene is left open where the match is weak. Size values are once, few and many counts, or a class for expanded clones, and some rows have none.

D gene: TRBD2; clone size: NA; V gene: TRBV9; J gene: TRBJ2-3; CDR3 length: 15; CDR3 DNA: TGTGCCAGCAGCGCTAGCGGGTCTAGCACAGATACGCAGTATTTT; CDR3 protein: CASSASGSSTDTQYF
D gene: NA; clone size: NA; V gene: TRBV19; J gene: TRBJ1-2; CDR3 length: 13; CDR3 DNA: TGTGCCAGTAGTAATGGACCCCTGAGAGGCTACACCTTC; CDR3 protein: CASSNGPLRGYTF
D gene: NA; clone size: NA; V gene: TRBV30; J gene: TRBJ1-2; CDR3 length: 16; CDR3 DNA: TGTGCCTGTCCCCAGGGAGGGTATACGGAGTTAAACGGCTACACCTTC; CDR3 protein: CACPQGGYTELNGYTF
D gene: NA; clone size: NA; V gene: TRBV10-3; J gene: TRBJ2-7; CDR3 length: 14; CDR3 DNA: TGTGCCACCGCTGGGGCCGGGGGCAGGCAAGAGCAGTACTTC; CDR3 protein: CATAGAGGRQEQYF
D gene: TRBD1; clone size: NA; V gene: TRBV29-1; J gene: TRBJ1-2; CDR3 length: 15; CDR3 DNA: TGCAGCGTTGTGGACAGGCCGCAGTATCCCTATGGCTACACCTTC; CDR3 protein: CSVVDRPQYPYGYTF
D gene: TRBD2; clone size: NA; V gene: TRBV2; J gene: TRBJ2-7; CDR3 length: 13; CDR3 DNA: TGTGCCAGCGGGTGGACTAGCGGGGACGAGCAGTACTTC; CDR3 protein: CASGWTSGDEQYF
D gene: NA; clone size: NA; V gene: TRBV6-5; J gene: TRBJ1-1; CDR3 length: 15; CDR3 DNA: TGTGCCAGCAGTTATTACTACGGGGTGAACACTGAAGCTTTCTTT; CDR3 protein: CASSYYYGVNTEAFF
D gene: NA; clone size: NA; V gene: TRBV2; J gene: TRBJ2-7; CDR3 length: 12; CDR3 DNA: TGTGCCAGCAGTGAAGTCCCACAAGAGCAGTACTTC; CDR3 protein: CASSEVPQEQYF
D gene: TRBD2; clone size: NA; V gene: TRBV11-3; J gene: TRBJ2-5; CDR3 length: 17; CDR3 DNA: TGTGCCAGCAGCTTAGGAGGACTAGCGGGGGGACAAGAGACCCAGTACTTC; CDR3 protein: CASSLGGLAGGQETQYF
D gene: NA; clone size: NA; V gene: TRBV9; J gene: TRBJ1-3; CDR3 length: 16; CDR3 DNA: TGTGCCAGCAGCGCTTCCGGGTCGAACTCTGGAAACACCATATATTTT; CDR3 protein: CASSASGSNSGNTIYF
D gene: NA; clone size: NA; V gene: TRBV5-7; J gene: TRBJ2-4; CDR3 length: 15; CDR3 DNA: TGTGCCAGCAGCTTGGAGGGCCTAGCCAAAAACATTCAGTACTTC; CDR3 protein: CASSLEGLAKNIQYF
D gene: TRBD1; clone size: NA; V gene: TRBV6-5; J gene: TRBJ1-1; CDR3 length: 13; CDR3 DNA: TGTGCCAGCAGCCGCGACAGGGGCACTGAAGCTTTCTTT; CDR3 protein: CASSRDRGTEAFF
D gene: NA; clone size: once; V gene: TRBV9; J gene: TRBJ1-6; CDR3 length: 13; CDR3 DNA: TGTGCCAGCAGCGAAGTCGTTGGTTCACCCCTCCACTTT; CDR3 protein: CASSEVVGSPLHF
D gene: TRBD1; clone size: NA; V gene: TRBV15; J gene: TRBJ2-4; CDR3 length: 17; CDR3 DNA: TGTGCCACCAGCAGAGGGACAGGGCTGGAGGCCAAAAACATTCAGTACTTC; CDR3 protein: CATSRGTGLEAKNIQYF
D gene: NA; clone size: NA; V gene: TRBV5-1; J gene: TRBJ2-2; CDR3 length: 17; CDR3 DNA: TGCGCCAGCAGCTTGGGACCGGACGATCCTAGCACCGGGGAGCTGTTTTTT; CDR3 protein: CASSLGPDDPSTGELFF
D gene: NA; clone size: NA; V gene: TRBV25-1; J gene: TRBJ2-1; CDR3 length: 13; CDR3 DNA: TGTGCCAGCAGTGAATATCCGTGGCCTGAGCAGTTCTTC; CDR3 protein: CASSEYPWPEQFF
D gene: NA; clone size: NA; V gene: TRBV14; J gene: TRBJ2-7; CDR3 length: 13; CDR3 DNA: TGTGCCAGCAGCCGCACGGGAGCTGGCGAGCAGTACTTC; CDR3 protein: CASSRTGAGEQYF